Listed below are T cell receptor beta chains from one sample, sequenced in a study of OX40 agonist ivuxolimab in advanced cancers. The repertoire was sequenced with immunoSEQ multiplex PCR; TCRdb's copy has only in-frame clones and lacks some. The sample includes approximately 98,000 clones, around 80% of them seen just once. The input for sequencing was CD4+ or CD8+ T cells sorted from blood, taken in a trial of the OX40 agonist ivuxolimab. These receptors originate from an adult with an advanced solid tumor such as melanoma, head and neck, liver or kidney cancer. CDR3s include the opening cysteine and the closing phenylalanine or tryptophan. D genes are given only for firm matches. Rows give clone size only sometimes, using once, few, many, or a class for an expanded clone.

V gene,clone size,D gene,J gene,CDR3 DNA,CDR3 protein
TRBV27,.,.,TRBJ2-7,TGTGCCAGCAGTTTAGGGGGGCGGTACGAGCAGTACTTC,CASSLGGRYEQYF
TRBV6-4,.,TRBD2,TRBJ2-4,TGTGCCAGCAGACCGGGAGGGAAAAACATTCAGTACTTC,CASRPGGKNIQYF
TRBV7-2,.,TRBD2,TRBJ2-1,TGTGCCAGCAGCGCGAGTTTAGCGGGGGTCAATGAGCAGTTCTTC,CASSASLAGVNEQFF
TRBV5-6,.,TRBD1,TRBJ2-7,TGTGCCAGCAGCCTGAAGGGGGCGGTCGAGCAGTACTTC,CASSLKGAVEQYF
TRBV9,.,.,TRBJ2-7,TGTGCCAGCAGCGTAGGAATTAGCGGAACCTACGAGCAGTACTTC,CASSVGISGTYEQYF
TRBV27,once,TRBD1,TRBJ1-1,TGTGCCAGCAGTCTCGTCCAGGGGGTTACTGAAGCTTTCTTT,CASSLVQGVTEAFF
TRBV4-1,once,.,TRBJ1-4,TGCGCCAGCAGCACTAGCTCTAGGGCCCCAACTAATGAAAAACTGTTTTTT,CASSTSSRAPTNEKLFF
TRBV7-9,.,.,TRBJ2-3,TGTGCCAGCAGCTTTCCGACAGGCGAGTCTTTTGAATATACGCAGTATTTT,CASSFPTGESFEYTQYF
TRBV7-2,.,TRBD1,TRBJ1-2,TGTGCCAGCAGCTTAACAGGGGATCGAGGCTACACCTTC,CASSLTGDRGYTF
TRBV30,once,.,TRBJ2-7,TGTGCCTGGAGTCCCCCGGGGAGGAACGAGCAGTACTTC,CAWSPPGRNEQYF
TRBV5-1,.,.,TRBJ1-4,TGCGCCAGCAGCTTCCCGGGAGATGGAGGTGAAAAACTGTTTTTT,CASSFPGDGGEKLFF
TRBV14,.,.,TRBJ2-6,TGTGCCAGCAGCGCTTCTGGGGCCAACGTCCTGACTTTC,CASSASGANVLTF